This TCR beta chain was retrieved from a study of memory CD4+ T cells and cytomegalovirus serostatus. Single viable CD3+CD4+CD8-CD45RO+ cells were sorted as the memory CD4+ T cells. This clone appeared a few times. Sequenced by immunoSEQ multiplex PCR; TCRdb stores in-frame clones only, minus some. Counted here are under 85,000 clones, about 73% occurring once; the ten biggest clones make up 2.6%. The V end lost 8 bases, the J end lost 1 base, and 11 bases lay between the germline ends. Germline V gives CDR1 MNHEY, CDR2 SVGAGI. The CDR3 sequence is 14 residues long. The source of this sequence is an adult in good health and CMV-seropositive. The chain couples TRBV6-5 to TRBJ2-2; unclear D gene. Specimen: memory CD4+ T cells from blood. In DNA form, the CDR3 reads TGTGCCAGCGCGATCCAAGTGAACACCGGGGAGCTGTTTTTT. Protein: CASAIQVNTGELFF.